The 10 T cell receptor beta chains below come from one sample, sequenced in a study of T cells in Graves' hyperthyroidism and ophthalmopathy. Amplified TCR beta CDR3 regions came from RNA transcripts. Primed by the HTBI set, a first-round RT-PCR was run on the TCR CDR3. TCRdb itself ran the multiplex PCR reads through MiXCR, one entry per CDR3 protein. Among 400,000 or so distinct CDR3 sequences listed, roughly 15% were seen once. Sequenced sample: blood. These receptor sequences come from a woman between 25 and 40 years old with Graves' ophthalmopathy.

This clonotype came up many times. The chain has TRBV20-1 and TRBJ2-1; TRBD1 matches at 7 bases. The CDR3 is 11 amino acids. Germline-derived CDR1 and CDR2 are DFQATT and SNEGSKA (reference sequence). The J segment lost 10 bases and the V segment lost 2 bases, leaving 2 bases of the junction unmatched. CDR3 loop: CSARTGAEQFF. The CDR3 coding sequence is TGCAGTGCTAGAACAGGGGCCGAGCAGTTCTTC.

Points on this clonotype: With a much larger clone just one base away, this may be a read error. The chain combines TRBV7-2 with TRBJ1-5, with 8 bases lining up with TRBD1. There are 14 residues in the CDR3. Germline V gives CDR1 SGHTA, CDR2 FQGNSA. V lost 5 bases to trimming and J lost 7 bases; unmatched junction nucleotides: 7. The CDR3 DNA reads as TGTGCCAGCAGCCGGACAGGGCCGTGGCAGCCCCAGCATTTT. It codes for CASSRTGPWQPQHF.

V and J are TRBV29-1 and TRBJ2-5; D is ambiguous. Per the germline V gene, CDR1 is SQVTM and CDR2 is ANQGSEA. V was shortened by 3 bases and J by 1 base, with 9 bases between the two germline ends. This CDR3 spans 13 amino acids. The CDR3 reads CSVERQSQETQYF. CDR3 in DNA: TGCAGCGTTGAGCGGCAGAGCCAAGAGACCCAGTACTTC.

This clonotype was seen repeatedly, ten times or more. J is TRBJ2-1 and V is TRBV28, with 11 bases aligning to TRBD2. V lost 9 bases and J lost 8; bases outside the gene matches: 3. Germline V gene data show CDR1 as MDHEN and CDR2 as SYDVKM. This CDR3 comprises 12 residues. The chain's CDR3 is CASSGGVDEQFF. The CDR3 DNA reads TGTGCCAGTAGCGGGGGGGTCGATGAGCAGTTCTTC.

As to this clonotype: A much larger clone lies one base from this, so it may be a read error. The genes are TRBV18 and TRBJ2-2; D gene unclear. Trimming took 10 bases from V and 1 from J, leaving 13 bases between them. The CDR3 contains 14 residues. Germline CDR1 is KGHSH and CDR2 is LQKENI. The CDR3 here is CANSVAVNTGELFF. CDR3 bases: TGTGCCAACTCTGTCGCGGTGAACACCGGGGAGCTGTTTTTT.

The table lists this clonotype with many counts. V usage is TRBV7-2 and J usage is TRBJ1-6, with D unclear. From germline, CDR1 is SGHTA and CDR2 FQGNSA. Trimming took 4 bases from V and 9 from J, leaving 13 bases between them. This CDR3 region has 14 residues. CDR3 sequence: CASSWNSGGSPLHF. The CDR3 DNA reads as TGTGCCAGCAGCTGGAACTCGGGAGGTTCACCCCTCCACTTT.

Ten or more counts support this clonotype. This CDR3 reads CASRTGQGKSPLHF. The CDR3 bases are TGTGCCAGCAGGACGGGACAGGGAAAATCACCCCTCCACTTT. V and J are TRBV7-2 and TRBJ1-6; 9 bases map to TRBD1. V shed 6 bases and J 10 bases; nucleotides not matched to a gene: 7. The CDR3 runs to 14 residues. Germline assignment: CDR1 SGHTA and CDR2 FQGNSA.

The V gene is TRBV9, the J gene TRBJ2-7; tentatively, D is TRBD2 (6 bases). Germline CDR1 and CDR2: SGDLS and YYNGEE. The V gene lost 4 bases and the J gene lost 6 bases, with 17 bases spanning the gap. The CDR3 covers 14 residues. The CDR3 reads CASSPVGGPGEQYF. Written as DNA, the CDR3 is TGTGCCAGCAGCCCCGTGGGGGGACCTGGCGAGCAGTACTTC.

The gene calls are TRBV6-1 and TRBJ1-4; 8 bases map to TRBD1. CDR3 length: 14 amino acids. From germline, CDR1 is MNHNS and CDR2 SASEGT. Unmatched junction bases numbered 7, after V lost 5 bases and J lost 8 bases. CDR3 amino acids: CASSSQGAPEKLFF. CDR3 DNA sequence: TGTGCCAGCAGTTCGCAGGGGGCGCCGGAAAAACTGTTTTTT.

This chain connects TRBV7-2 to TRBJ2-6; possibly TRBD1 or TRBD2 for D (6 bases each). Trimming took off 5 bases at V and 3 bases at J, with 20 bases between the two ends. The V gene's germline CDR1 is SGHTA and CDR2 FQGNSA. The CDR3 loop spans 18 amino acids. The CDR3 loop reads CASSPGRGADSGANVLTF. In nucleotides, the CDR3 is TGTGCCAGCAGCCCCGGTAGGGGGGCGGACAGTGGGGCCAACGTCCTGACTTTC.